This entry features one T cell receptor (beta chain) sequence. Produced via immunoSEQ multiplex PCR; TCRdb's table is partial and in-frame only. The table lists 40,000 or so clones, roughly 90% of them singletons. This sample was taken from a study of blood T cell repertoires in COVID-19. Germline V gene lookup returns CDR1 WNHNN and CDR2 SYGVQD (reference sequence). CDR3 size: 16 residues. Trimming cost V 3 bases and J 3 bases; bases outside gene matches: 5. The sample consisted of peripheral blood. This chain links TRBV10-1 with TRBJ2-3; 11 nucleotides line up with TRBD2. The clonotype was recovered from a human donor in a cohort sampled during active COVID-19. The DNA of the CDR3 is TGCGCCAGCAGTGACCCACTAGCGGGGGAGACAGATACGCAGTATTTT. Its protein is CASSDPLAGETDTQYF.